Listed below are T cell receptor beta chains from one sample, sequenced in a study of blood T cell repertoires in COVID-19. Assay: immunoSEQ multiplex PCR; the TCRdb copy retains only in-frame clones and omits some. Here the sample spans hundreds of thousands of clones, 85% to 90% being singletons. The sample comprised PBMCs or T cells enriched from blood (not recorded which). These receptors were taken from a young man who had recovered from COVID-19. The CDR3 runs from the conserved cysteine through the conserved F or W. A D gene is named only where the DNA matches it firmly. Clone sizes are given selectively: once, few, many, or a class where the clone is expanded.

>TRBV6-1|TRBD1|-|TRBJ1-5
TGTGCCAGCAGTGAAGGGGGACAGGGGGCGGGCAATCAGCCCCAGCATTTT
CASSEGGQGAGNQPQHF
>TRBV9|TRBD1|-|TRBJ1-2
TGTGCCAGCAGCGAGACAGGGAACTATGGCTACACCTTC
CASSETGNYGYTF
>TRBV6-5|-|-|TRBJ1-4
TGTGCCAGCAGTTACAACTCGGGGACTGGTGAAAAACTGTTTTTT
CASSYNSGTGEKLFF
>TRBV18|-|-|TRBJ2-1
TGTGCCAGCTCACCACCGTCCAGGGTCAATGAGCAGTTCTTC
CASSPPSRVNEQFF
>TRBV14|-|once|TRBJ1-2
TGTGCCAGCAGCCCGGGGGACTATGGCTACACCTTC
CASSPGDYGYTF
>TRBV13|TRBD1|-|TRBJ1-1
TGTGCCAGCAGCTTAGGGACAGGGATTGAAGCTTTCTTT
CASSLGTGIEAFF
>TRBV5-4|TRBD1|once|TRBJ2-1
TGTGCCAGCAGCCTGGTGGACAGGGTTGACAATGAGCAGTTCTTC
CASSLVDRVDNEQFF
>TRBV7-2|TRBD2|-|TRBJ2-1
TGTGCCAGCAGCCCCCCGCCCGCGGGAGCCTACAATGAGCAGTTCTTC
CASSPPPAGAYNEQFF
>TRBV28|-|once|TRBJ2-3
TGTGCCAGCAGTTTTTTGGGCAGGACAGATACGCAGTATTTT
CASSFLGRTDTQYF
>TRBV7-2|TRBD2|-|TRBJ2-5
TGTGCCAGCAGCTTAGATAGCGGGGGGGCTATGAAGACCCAGTACTTC
CASSLDSGGAMKTQYF
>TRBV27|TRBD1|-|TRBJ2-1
TGTGCCAGCAGTTTTAATGGCAGGGGGTGGAATGAGCAGTTCTTC
CASSFNGRGWNEQFF
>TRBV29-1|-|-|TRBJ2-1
TGCAGCGTGGGCGGGTTGACTAACTCCTACAATGAGCAGTTCTTC
CSVGGLTNSYNEQFF
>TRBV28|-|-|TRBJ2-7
TGTGCCAGCAGTTTCCTCGCCCCCGGGACCTACGAGCAGTACTTC
CASSFLAPGTYEQYF
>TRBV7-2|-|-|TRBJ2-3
TGTGCCAGCAGCTTAGAACCTACGAGCACAGATACGCAGTATTTT
CASSLEPTSTDTQYF
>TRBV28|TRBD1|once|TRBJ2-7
TGTGCCAGCAGTTTAGGGACAGAGACCTACGAGCAGTACTTC
CASSLGTETYEQYF
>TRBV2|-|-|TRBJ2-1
TGTGCCAGCACAGGTTCCTACAATGAGCAGTTCTTC
CASTGSYNEQFF
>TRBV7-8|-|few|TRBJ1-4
TGTGCCAGCAGCTATAGACGGGTTAATGAAAAACTGTTTTTT
CASSYRRVNEKLFF
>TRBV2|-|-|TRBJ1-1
TGTGCCAGCAGTGAGGAGCTTAACACTGAAGCTTTCTTT
CASSEELNTEAFF
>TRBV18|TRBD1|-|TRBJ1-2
TGTGCCAGCTCACCGGAGGGACAGGGATATTATGGCTACACCTTC
CASSPEGQGYYGYTF
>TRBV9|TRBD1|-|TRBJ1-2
TGTGCCAGCAGCCCTTCGGGGACAGGAGCCTATGGCTACACCTTC
CASSPSGTGAYGYTF
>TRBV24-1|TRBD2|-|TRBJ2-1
TGTGCCACCAGTGATTGGGGAGGGGTCAATGAGCAGTTCTTC
CATSDWGGVNEQFF
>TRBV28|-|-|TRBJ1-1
TGTGCCAGCAGCTACCCAGGGGAAGCTTTCTTT
CASSYPGEAFF
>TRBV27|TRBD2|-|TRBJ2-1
TGTGCCAGCAGTCCGGGGGGGGTCTACAATGAGCAGTTCTTC
CASSPGGVYNEQFF
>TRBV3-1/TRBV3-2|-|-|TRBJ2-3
TGTGCCAGCAGCCAAGGGAAGGGTGCGGGGCACACAGATACGCAGTATTTT
CASSQGKGAGHTDTQYF
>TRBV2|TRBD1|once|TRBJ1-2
TGTGCCAGCAGTGAAGAAACGGGGACAGCCTATGGCTACACCTTC
CASSEETGTAYGYTF
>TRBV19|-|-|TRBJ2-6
TGTGCCAGTAGAAAGAGCTCTGGGGCCAACGTCCTGACTTTC
CASRKSSGANVLTF
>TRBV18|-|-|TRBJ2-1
TGTGCCAGCTCACCACCGAGGGTTGCAATTTCGGACAGCCTCTACAATGAGCAGTTCTTC
CASSPPRVAISDSLYNEQFF
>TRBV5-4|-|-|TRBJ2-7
TGTGCCAGCAGCTTGGCCGTTGGTAGCTTGCTTTCCTCTCGCTACGAGCAGTACTTC
CASSLAVGSLLSSRYEQYF
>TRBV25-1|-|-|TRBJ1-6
TGTGCCAGCAGTGGTATGACAGGTTCGGGTTCACCCCTCCACTTT
CASSGMTGSGSPLHF
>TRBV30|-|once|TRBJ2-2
TGTGCCTGGAAACAGTACACCGGGGAGCTGTTTTTT
CAWKQYTGELFF
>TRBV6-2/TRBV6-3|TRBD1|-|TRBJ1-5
TGTGCCAGCAGTCGCCCGGACAGGGGACTGGGTCAGCCCCAGCATTTT
CASSRPDRGLGQPQHF
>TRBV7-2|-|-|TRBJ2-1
TGTGCCAGCAGCCCCACTAGCTCCAGCTCCTACAATGAGCAGTTCTTC
CASSPTSSSSYNEQFF
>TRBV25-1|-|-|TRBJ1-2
TGTGCCAGCAGTGAATATCGGTCAGGGAACTATGGCTACACCTTC
CASSEYRSGNYGYTF
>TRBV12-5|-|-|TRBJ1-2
TGTGCTAGTGGCCTTTGGCCAACATCGGAGAACTATGGCTACACCTTC
CASGLWPTSENYGYTF
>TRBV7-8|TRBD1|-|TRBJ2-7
TGTGCCAGCAGCTTAGGGACAGGCCAGACCTACGAGCAGTACTTC
CASSLGTGQTYEQYF
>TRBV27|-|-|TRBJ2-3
TGTGCCAGCATAGCATTGGGGACTCGCCGCACAGATACGCAGTATTTT
CASIALGTRRTDTQYF